The table lists the clone carrying this T cell receptor beta chain with a count of one. Its antigen is as yet unknown. The assay was immunoSEQ multiplex PCR, and TCRdb's table has in-frame clones only and misses some. The sample includes 90,000 to 120,000 clones, 87% of them seen just once. This sample is part of a study of T cell responses to AZD1222 COVID-19 vaccine. Study-wide results and limits: Reports say nearly half of spike-specific TCRs go after unmutated variant regions.

The CDR3 consists of 16 residues. The V end lost 7 bases, the J end lost 4 bases, and 22 bases lay between the germline ends. Germline V CDR1 and CDR2: LNHDA, SQIVND (reference sequence). Material: peripheral blood, obtained 28 days after the second AZD1222 dose. This rearrangement joins TRBV19 to TRBJ1-1; a weak D match, TRBD1 (6 bases). The TCR originated in an adult who received the AZD1222 COVID-19 vaccine. CDR3 DNA: TGTGCCAGTATCCTCGGGCGGGGGCGAAGGAGCACTGAAGCTTTCTTT. Translation: CASILGRGRRSTEAFF.